The 29 T cell receptor beta chains given below trace back to one sample, sequenced in a study of post-analysis software for immune sequencing data. General study results and limits: Relative to controls, patients had several TRBV segments at higher frequency, with TRBV5-6, TRBV5-1 and TRBV20-1 among these.

Built from TCR beta cDNA, the libraries had unique molecular identifiers in them. MiXCR, run by TCRdb on the PCR reads, gives a single entry per CDR3 protein. The sample lists about 770,000 distinct CDR3 sequences, about half occurring once. Their antigens are not known. Sequenced: blood. These receptor sequences come from a girl between 5 and 17 years old with multiple sclerosis.

On this clonotype: With a much larger clone just one base away, this may be a read error. J is TRBJ2-7 and V is TRBV15; perhaps TRBD1 as D (6 bases). The CDR3 contains 11 residues. CDR1 is LNHNV and CDR2 is YYDKDF in the germline V gene (reference sequence). CDR3 sequence: CTTSREGEQYF. The CDR3 bases are TGTACCACCAGCAGAGAGGGGGAACAGTACTTC.

This rearrangement joins TRBV4-1 to TRBJ2-7; 9 bases line up with TRBD2. The germline CDR1 and CDR2 sequences are MGHRA and YSYEKL. The trim removed 0 bases at V and 5 bases at J, leaving 2 bases unmatched. There are 14 residues in the CDR3. This chain's CDR3 is CASSQDQREDEQYV. The DNA of the CDR3 is TGCGCCAGCAGCCAAGATCAGCGGGAGGACGAGCAGTACGTC.

The chain uses TRBV4-1 and TRBJ2-7; D ambiguous. The CDR3 has 15 amino acids. The V and J ends lost 5 bases and 4 bases respectively, with 18 bases between them. CDR1 is MGHRA and CDR2 is YSYEKL in the germline V gene. The CDR3 loop is CASSTSLLDGYEQYF. The CDR3 DNA reads TGCGCCAGCAGCACCTCCCTCCTCGACGGATACGAGCAGTACTTC.

As concerns this clonotype: Just one base apart from a much larger clone, this may be a read error. The chain has TRBV29-1 and TRBJ2-5; no reliable D call. The CDR3 extends over 9 amino acids. Germline-derived CDR1 and CDR2 are SQVTM and ANQGSEA. CDR3 sequence: CIVGETQYF. The CDR3 nucleotides read TGCATCGTTGGAGAGACCCAGTACTTC.

The rearrangement joins TRBV28 to TRBJ2-7; possible D gene TRBD2, 6 bases. Looked up from germline, CDR1 is MDHEN and CDR2 is SYDVKM. This CDR3 comprises 15 residues. The V and J ends lost 5 bases and 3 bases respectively, with 17 bases between them. This CDR3 is CASSPTGTDNYEQYF. The CDR3 DNA reads as TGTGCCAGCAGTCCTACCGGGACTGATAACTACGAGCAGTACTTC.

This rearrangement joins TRBV6-1 to TRBJ2-7; 8 nucleotides match TRBD1. The germline V gene encodes CDR1 MNHNS and CDR2 SASEGT. The CDR3 has 13 amino acids. V shed 5 bases, J shed 4 bases, and the junction held 4 bases outside the gene matches. Here the CDR3 reads CASSWDRWYEQYF. In DNA, the CDR3 is TGTGCCAGCAGTTGGGACAGGTGGTACGAGCAGTACTTC.

The rearrangement links TRBV29-1 to TRBJ2-3; tentative D call: TRBD1 (5 bases). The germline CDR1 and CDR2 sequences are SQVTM and ANQGSEA. Trimming pared 4 bases from V and 2 bases from J, leaving 7 bases between. The CDR3 length is 12 residues. This CDR3 reads CSVGQNTDTQYF. CDR3 nucleotides: TGCAGCGTTGGACAGAACACAGATACGCAGTATTTT.

In its sample, this clonotype was seen a few times. This chain connects TRBV6-2 or TRBV6-3 to TRBJ2-4; 9 nucleotides align to TRBD2. This CDR3 spans 11 amino acids. The J segment lost 13 bases and the V segment lost 4 bases, leaving 2 bases of the junction unmatched. Germline assignment: CDR1 MNHEY and CDR2 SVGEGT. DNA for the CDR3: TGTGCCAGCAGTTGGACTAGCGCGCAGTACTTC. Protein sequence: CASSWTSAQYF.

The rearrangement uses TRBV7-9 and TRBJ2-3; possible D gene TRBD1, 6 bases. CDR3 size: 16 residues. Germline V gene data show CDR1 as SEHNR and CDR2 as FQNEAQ (reference sequence). The V and J ends lost 7 bases and 5 bases respectively, with 22 bases between them. CDR3 sequence reads: CASTHPGTHAGDTQYF. In nucleotides, the CDR3 is TGTGCCAGCACCCACCCCGGGACACACGCGGGAGATACGCAGTATTTT.

The rearrangement uses TRBV20-1 and TRBJ2-3; D is tentatively TRBD1 or TRBD2 (5 bases each). V lost 3 bases, J lost 2 bases, and 12 bases lay in between. This CDR3 has 14 amino acids. Germline CDR1 and CDR2: DFQATT and SNEGSKA (reference sequence). The CDR3 protein is CSASPGANTDTQYF. DNA of the CDR3: TGCAGTGCTAGTCCCGGGGCAAACACAGATACGCAGTATTTT.

The CDR3 coding sequence is TGCGCCAGCAGCTCCCAAAGGGGGGGCGCTTCGAACACTGAAGCTTTCTTT. Translation gives CASSSQRGGASNTEAFF. The chain is built from TRBV5-1 and TRBJ1-1; TRBD1 is a possible D gene (6 bases). Trimming took 3 bases from V and 1 from J, leaving 19 bases between them. This CDR3 contains 17 residues. Germline lookup yields CDR1 SGHRS and CDR2 YFSETQ.

The chain combines TRBV10-2 with TRBJ2-1; TRBD1 aligns across 10 bases. Germline V CDR1 and CDR2: WSHSY, SAAADI. With 3 bases clipped from V and 3 bases from J, the junction kept 2 bases outside the gene matches. The CDR3 spans 15 residues. This CDR3 reads CASSDRDRGYNEQFF. The CDR3 DNA sequence: TGCGCCAGCAGTGACCGGGACAGGGGCTACAATGAGCAGTTCTTC.

J is TRBJ2-5 and V is TRBV12-3 or TRBV12-4; D uncertain. V was cut by 1 base and J by 11 bases, with 17 bases left in between. CDR3 length: 14 amino acids. In DNA, the CDR3 is TGTGCCAGCAGTTTAGGAGGCTCCGGTGGCTTGCAGTACTTC. Its protein product is CASSLGGSGGLQYF.

The J gene is TRBJ2-5, the V gene TRBV10-3, with D uncertain. TRBJ2-7 explains the end of the DNA better; the J call may be wrong. The germline CDR1 and CDR2 sequences are ENHRY and SYGVKD. The CDR3 covers 14 residues. The CDR3 bases are TGTGCCATCAGTGAGTATGGGCCGCGCTACGAGCAGTACTTC. Its protein product is CAISEYGPRYEQYF.

In the case of this clonotype: Relative to the germline gene, one junction end is altered; a read error may explain this. The chain links TRBV5-5 to TRBJ2-3, with 13 bases matching TRBD2. CDR1 and CDR2 (germline): SGHKS, YYEKEE (reference sequence). The CDR3 has 18 amino acids. CDR3 sequence: CVSSLFGTSGISTDTQYF. CDR3 nucleotides: TGTGTCAGCAGCTTGTTTGGGACTAGCGGGATTAGCACAGATACGCAGTATTTT.

In its sample, this clonotype was seen many times. This chain uses TRBV7-8 with TRBJ2-3, with D unclear. CDR3 size: 12 residues. Trimming shortened V by 0 bases and J by 4 bases, and 2 bases separated the two germline ends. The germline gives CDR1 SGHVS, CDR2 FQNEAQ. CDR3 loop: CASSLASDTQYF. The CDR3 coding sequence is TGTGCCAGCAGCTTAGCATCAGATACGCAGTATTTT.

This sequence joins TRBV14 and TRBJ2-1, with TRBD2 identical over 8 bases. The junction had 10 bases not matched to a gene; V was cut back by 4 bases and J by 8 bases. Germline loops: CDR1 SGHDN, CDR2 FVKESK. The CDR3 has 15 residues. The CDR3 protein is CASSPWRGGSDEQFF. For the CDR3, the DNA is TGTGCCAGCAGCCCGTGGCGCGGGGGGTCCGATGAGCAGTTCTTC.

The chain combines TRBV25-1 with TRBJ2-3; TRBD2 aligns across 9 bases. The V and J ends lost 4 bases and 2 bases, in that order; junction bases with no gene match: 7. This CDR3 region has 16 residues. Germline V gene data show CDR1 as MGHDK and CDR2 as SYGVNS. The CDR3 protein is CASSGLGLAATDTQYF. The CDR3, as DNA: TGTGCCAGCAGTGGATTGGGACTAGCAGCCACAGATACGCAGTATTTT.

The V call is TRBV9, the J call TRBJ2-7; D is perhaps TRBD1 (5 bases). V was clipped by 3 bases and J by 5 bases, with 18 bases between them. The CDR3 covers 15 residues. Germline CDR1 reads SGDLS; CDR2 reads YYNGEE. CDR3 region: CASSAEPGPGNEQYF. As DNA, the CDR3 is TGTGCCAGCAGCGCTGAACCGGGCCCAGGGAACGAGCAGTACTTC.

Here the CDR3 DNA reads TGCAGCGTTGGCGGCTTGCGGGGATTAGGACAGCTCCAAGAGACCCAGTACTTC. Translation: CSVGGLRGLGQLQETQYF. The J gene is TRBJ2-5, the V gene TRBV29-1, with D perhaps matching TRBD1 or TRBD2 (6 bases each). Germline assignment: CDR1 SQVTM and CDR2 ANQGSEA. The CDR3 is 18 amino acids. V lost 4 bases to trimming and J lost 1 base, with 25 bases between them.

The J gene is TRBJ2-4, the V gene TRBV27; D uncertain. TRBJ2-7 explains the end of the DNA better; the J call may be wrong. The V gene's germline CDR1 is MNHEY and CDR2 SMNVEV (reference sequence). This CDR3 contains 14 residues. DNA for the CDR3: TGTGCCAGCAGCCAGCTGCGAAGGTCCTACGAGCAGTACTTC. Protein: CASSQLRRSYEQYF.

The chain is built from TRBV20-1 and TRBJ2-1; D is unclear. The DNA end favors TRBJ2-7, so the J call may be wrong. CDR3 length equals 15 residues. CDR1 and CDR2 (germline): DFQATT, SNEGSKA (reference sequence). CDR3 in amino acids: CSARGGTFSYNEQYF. CDR3 sequence (DNA): TGCAGTGCTAGAGGGGGTACATTCTCCTACAATGAGCAGTACTTC.

The chain combines TRBV7-3 with TRBJ2-1, with 12 nucleotides matching TRBD1. V lost 0 bases and J lost 8; bases outside the gene matches: 5. Germline V gene sequence: CDR1 SGHTA, CDR2 FQGTGA. The CDR3 sequence is 16 residues long. This CDR3 reads CASSLTGDRGLYEQFF. CDR3 sequence (DNA): TGTGCCAGCAGCTTAACAGGGGACAGGGGGCTCTATGAGCAGTTCTTC.

The chain combines TRBV12-3 or TRBV12-4 with TRBJ2-1, with 7 positions matching TRBD2. V was pared by 2 bases and J by 6 bases, with 13 bases of the junction left unmatched. The CDR3 has 17 residues. The CDR3 protein is CASSLTRLALRGNEQFF. CDR3 in DNA: TGTGCCAGCAGTTTAACTCGACTAGCTCTTAGGGGCAATGAGCAGTTCTTC.

This clonotype occurred a few times. The chain joins TRBV12-3 or TRBV12-4 to TRBJ2-5, with 9 bases lining up with TRBD1. The CDR3 is 15 residues long. Trimming cost V 6 bases and J 0 bases; bases outside gene matches: 5. DNA of the CDR3: TGTGCCAGCAGCCCCGGGACAGGGTACCAAGAGACCCAGTACTTC. Its translation is CASSPGTGYQETQYF.

This chain connects TRBV29-1 to TRBJ1-1, with D unclear. V lost 5 bases and J lost 5, with 9 bases in between. Germline lookup yields CDR1 SQVTM and CDR2 ANQGSEA. The CDR3 is 11 residues long. CDR3 nucleotides: TGCAGCGTTATCGGGTTGACTGAAGCTTTCTTT. It translates to CSVIGLTEAFF.

This clonotype was found a few times. This chain uses TRBV7-3 with TRBJ2-5, with 7 nucleotides matching TRBD1. The CDR3 runs to 14 residues. Germline lookup yields CDR1 SGHTA and CDR2 FQGTGA. Trimming removed 5 bases from V and 4 bases from J; junction bases left unmatched: 7. The CDR3 reads CASSPDRASETQYF. The CDR3 region has the DNA TGTGCCAGCAGCCCTGACAGGGCCTCAGAGACCCAGTACTTC.

This clonotype was found a few times. The V and J genes are TRBV6-6 and TRBJ1-5; D not resolved. Germline V gene sequence: CDR1 MNHNY, CDR2 SVGAGI (reference sequence). The CDR3 is 13 residues long. V shed 3 bases and J shed 1 base, with 4 bases lying between them. The CDR3 nucleotides are TGTGCCAGCAGTTATAACAGCAATCAGCCCCAGCATTTT. This encodes CASSYNSNQPQHF.

The V gene is TRBV6-6, the J gene TRBJ2-7; possibly TRBD1 for D (5 bases). V lost 4 bases and J lost 7, with 14 bases in between. CDR1 and CDR2 from the germline V gene are MNHNY and SVGAGI (reference sequence). The length of the CDR3 is 13 residues. This chain's CDR3 is CASSSGNRGEQYF. DNA of the CDR3: TGTGCCAGCAGTTCTGGGAATAGGGGAGAGCAGTACTTC.